This TCR beta chain was documented in a study of CD8 T cells in Susac syndrome. Looked up from germline, CDR1 is MNHEY and CDR2 is SVGEGT. V gave up 6 bases and J gave up 3 bases, with 12 bases separating them. CDR3 length: 13 residues. Reverse transcription used roughly 0.5 to 1 ug RNA and random hexamers. TCRdb used MiXCR to reprocess the immunoSEQ multiplex PCR reads, holding one entry per CDR3 protein. The data hold a few hundred thousand distinct CDR3 sequences, with 65% to 90% observed a single time. The receptor was derived from a human donor with multiple sclerosis. Sequencing input: CD8+ T cells from PBMCs. The V gene is TRBV6-2 or TRBV6-3, the J gene TRBJ2-7; possible D gene TRBD2, 5 bases. CDR3: CASSRGPYYEQYF. CDR3 bases: TGTGCCAGCAGCAGAGGGCCATACTACGAGCAGTACTTC.